These 26 T cell receptor beta chains came from one sample sequenced in a study of blood T cell repertoires in COVID-19. TCRdb's table, derived via immunoSEQ multiplex PCR, lists solely in-frame clones and lacks some. The sample consists of around 130,000 clones, 84% of them appearing once. Material for sequencing was PBMCs or T cells enriched from blood (not recorded which). The receptor source for this set is a woman between 18 and 29 years old who had been exposed to COVID-19.

This rearrangement joins TRBV6-6 to TRBJ1-3; D perhaps matches TRBD1 (6 bases). In germline, CDR1 is MNHNY, CDR2 SVGAGI (reference sequence). Trimming removed 1 base at V and 0 bases at J, with 10 bases between. This CDR3 spans 16 amino acids. The CDR3 DNA is TGTGCCAGCAGTTACTTCGGGACAATCTCTGGAAACACCATATATTTT. Protein product: CASSYFGTISGNTIYF.

The genes are TRBV7-2 and TRBJ1-4, with 9 bases aligning to TRBD1. Germline CDR1 reads SGHTA; CDR2 reads FQGNSA. Losses at the gene ends were 4 bases for V and 1 base for J; bases not matched to a gene: 4. The CDR3 has 16 residues. The CDR3 DNA is TGTGCCAGCAGCTCAACAGGGGGCAGAACTAATGAAAAACTGTTTTTT. Encoded protein: CASSSTGGRTNEKLFF.

This sequence joins TRBV6-6 and TRBJ2-1; 9 bases line up with TRBD1. This CDR3 region has 16 residues. V was pared by 0 bases and J by 3 bases, with 3 bases of the junction left unmatched. Germline assignment: CDR1 MNHNY and CDR2 SVGAGI (reference sequence). CDR3 sequence reads: CASSYSVTGGYNEQFF. As DNA, the CDR3 is TGTGCCAGCAGTTACTCCGTGACAGGGGGCTACAATGAGCAGTTCTTC.

The CDR3 DNA reads as TGTGCCAGCAGCGGGACAGGGGTAACGAACATTCAGTACTTC. It codes for CASSGTGVTNIQYF. V usage is TRBV7-9 and J usage is TRBJ2-4; 10 bases map to TRBD1. V shed 5 bases and J 7 bases; nucleotides not matched to a gene: 5. Germline V gene lookup returns CDR1 SEHNR and CDR2 FQNEAQ (reference sequence). CDR3 length equals 14 residues. The complete variable domain, with remaining parts taken from reference TRBV7-9 and TRBJ2-4, reads DTGVSQNPRHKITKRGQNVTFRCDPISEHNRLYWYRQTLGQGPEFLTYFQNEAQLEKSRLLSDRFSAERPKGSFSTLEIQRTEQGDSAMYLCASSGTGVTNIQYFGAGTRLSVL.

This sequence joins TRBV30 and TRBJ2-1, with D tentatively TRBD2 (6 bases). Trimming removed 0 bases from V and 12 bases from J, with 12 bases in between. The CDR3 is 12 amino acids. CDR1 GTSNPN and CDR2 SVGIG come from the germline V gene (reference sequence). This CDR3 reads CAWSVLGGVQFF. CDR3 coding DNA: TGTGCCTGGAGTGTACTCGGGGGTGTGCAGTTCTTC.

This clone was recorded once. For the CDR3, the DNA is TGTGCCAGCAAACCTCACAGGGATACTGAAGCTTTCTTT. Translated: CASKPHRDTEAFF. The J gene is TRBJ1-1, the V gene TRBV11-2; the D gene is possibly TRBD1 (6 bases). This CDR3 contains 13 residues. The V gene lost 7 bases and the J gene lost 5 bases, with 14 bases spanning the gap. Germline values: CDR1 SGHAT, CDR2 FQNNGV. Drawing the rest from reference TRBV11-2 and TRBJ1-1, the complete variable domain is EAGVAQSPRYKIIEKRQSVAFWCNPISGHATLYWYQQILGQGPKLLIQFQNNGVVDDSQLPKDRFSAERLKGVDSTLKIQPAKLEDSAVYLCASKPHRDTEAFFGQGTRLTVV.

The J gene is TRBJ1-5, the V gene TRBV7-8; D is perhaps TRBD1 (6 bases). V was clipped by 1 base and J by 4 bases, with 20 bases between them. Germline values: CDR1 SGHVS, CDR2 FQNEAQ. The CDR3 sequence is 18 residues long. This CDR3 reads CASSLGPRVQGNNQPQHF. The CDR3 DNA reads as TGTGCCAGCAGCTTAGGGCCCCGGGTACAGGGAAATAATCAGCCCCAGCATTTT.

This clone was recorded once. The rearrangement links TRBV4-1 to TRBJ2-7, with 8 bases lining up with TRBD1. The CDR3 has 15 amino acids. The V gene's germline CDR1 is MGHRA and CDR2 YSYEKL. J gave up 3 bases and V 3 bases, and 7 bases lay outside the gene matches. The CDR3 loop is CASSHGRGPIYEQYF. The CDR3 nucleotides read TGCGCCAGCAGCCACGGCAGGGGGCCGATCTACGAGCAGTACTTC.

The chain recombines TRBV27 with TRBJ1-2, with D maybe TRBD1 (5 bases). The CDR3 runs 15 residues. Germline CDR1 is MNHEY and CDR2 is SMNVEV (reference sequence). V shed 4 bases and J shed 1 base, with 13 bases lying between them. The CDR3 region is CASSSLTGFNYGYTF. In DNA form, the CDR3 reads TGTGCCAGCAGTTCCCTCACAGGATTTAACTATGGCTACACCTTC.

This rearrangement joins TRBV18 to TRBJ1-2; 9 bases are a match to TRBD1. V shed 8 bases and J 5 bases; nucleotides not matched to a gene: 12. The germline gives CDR1 KGHSH, CDR2 LQKENI. This CDR3 has 15 residues. The CDR3 sequence: CASHGQGLQQYGYTF. CDR3 DNA: TGTGCCAGCCATGGACAGGGGTTGCAACAGTATGGCTACACCTTC.

The chain employs TRBV6-5 and TRBJ2-1; 11 nucleotides match TRBD2. After removal of 5 bases from V and 3 bases from J, the junction contained 3 bases not matched to a gene. The CDR3 totals 15 residues. The germline V gene encodes CDR1 MNHEY and CDR2 SVGAGI. CDR3 sequence (DNA): TGTGCCAGCAGTATTAGCGGGGGGGGCTACAATGAGCAGTTCTTC. Amino acid sequence: CASSISGGGYNEQFF.

This clone occurred a few times. The V call is TRBV10-3, the J call TRBJ2-7; 7 nucleotides match TRBD2. The CDR3 runs to 14 residues. With V trimmed by 7 bases and J by 4 bases, 10 bases remained unmatched. Germline-derived CDR1 and CDR2 are ENHRY and SYGVKD. The CDR3 loop reads CAINDGGSSYEQYF. As DNA, the CDR3 is TGTGCCATCAATGACGGCGGGAGCAGTTACGAGCAGTACTTC.

This clone has more than one count but fewer than ten. V and J are TRBV28 and TRBJ1-2, with 10 bases identical to TRBD1. V shed 9 bases and J 7 bases; nucleotides not matched to a gene: 20. Germline V gene lookup returns CDR1 MDHEN and CDR2 SYDVKM. The CDR3 contains 17 residues. In nucleotides, the CDR3 is TGTGCCAGTCTCCCTGGGACAACTGGCGGACAGGGGGGTGGCTACACCTTC. Protein product: CASLPGTTGGQGGGYTF.

This clone has just one count. The rearrangement uses TRBV4-3 and TRBJ2-1, with 8 bases aligning to TRBD2. The CDR3 contains 14 residues. With V trimmed by 1 base and J by 16 bases, 12 bases remained unmatched. Per germline, CDR1 LGHNA and CDR2 YSLEER. The DNA of the CDR3 is TGCGCCAGCAGCCAAGGAGATGGGCTAGCGGGCGTCTTCTTC. Translated, it gives CASSQGDGLAGVFF.

The gene calls are TRBV9 and TRBJ2-3; D not certain. The CDR3 totals 14 residues. Per the germline V gene, CDR1 is SGDLS and CDR2 is YYNGEE. Trimming stripped 0 bases from V and 2 bases from J, with 7 bases between. The CDR3 region is CASSVAAYTDTQYF. The CDR3 DNA is TGTGCCAGCAGCGTAGCCGCGTACACAGATACGCAGTATTTT.

The CDR3: CASSEMVRGYNEQFF. The CDR3 DNA is TGTGCCAGCAGTGAAATGGTCAGGGGTTACAATGAGCAGTTCTTC. The chain couples TRBV2 to TRBJ2-1, with D possibly being TRBD1 (6 bases). Trimming took 2 bases from V and 4 from J, leaving 12 bases between them. There are 15 residues in the CDR3. Germline lookup yields CDR1 SNHLY and CDR2 FYNNEI.

The V call is TRBV19, the J call TRBJ2-2; TRBD1 matches at 10 bases. The CDR3 totals 15 residues. CDR1 and CDR2 (germline): LNHDA, SQIVND (reference sequence). V was clipped by 6 bases and J by 6 bases; unmatched bases: 7. CDR3 DNA: TGTGCCAGTAGCCAGACAGGGGGCTTCGCCGGGGAGCTGTTTTTT. It yields the protein CASSQTGGFAGELFF. Based on the CDR3 plus reference TRBV19 and TRBJ2-2, the full variable domain is DGGITQSPKYLFRKEGQNVTLSCEQNLNHDAMYWYRQDPGQGLRLIYYSQIVNDFQKGDIAEGYSVSREKKESFPLTVTSAQKNPTAFYLCASSQTGGFAGELFFGEGSRLTVL.

This clone is a singleton in its sample. CDR3 DNA sequence: TGTGCCAGCAGCGCCCGGGCCCGACGGGAAGCCTATGGCTACACCTTC. It is translated as CASSARARREAYGYTF. The chain combines TRBV7-9 with TRBJ1-2; D unclear. The V gene's germline CDR1 is SEHNR and CDR2 FQNEAQ (reference sequence). CDR3 length: 16 residues. V dropped 5 bases and J dropped 4 bases, with 20 bases sitting between them.

This sequence joins TRBV15 and TRBJ2-7, with D possibly being TRBD2 (6 bases). The CDR3 is 13 amino acids. The V end lost 9 bases, the J end lost 4 bases, and 16 bases lay between the germline ends. Germline loops: CDR1 LNHNV, CDR2 YYDKDF (reference sequence). The CDR3 region has the DNA TGTGCCACTCTGGGCGGGACGGAATACGAGCAGTACTTC. It codes for CATLGGTEYEQYF.

This clone occurred once. The rearrangement joins TRBV23-1 to TRBJ2-5; TRBD2 aligns across 9 bases. TRBV23-1 is filed as an ORF, its function uncertain. J was trimmed by 5 bases and V by 8 bases; bases with no gene match: 24. The length of the CDR3 is 19 residues. CDR3 region: CASHYLKGREGQGRETQYF. CDR3 sequence (DNA): TGCGCCAGCCATTATCTAAAGGGGCGGGAGGGCCAAGGACGGGAGACCCAGTACTTC.

The J gene is TRBJ2-1, the V gene TRBV7-3; 11 positions match TRBD2. Germline lookup yields CDR1 SGHTA and CDR2 FQGTGA. The ends lost 5 bases at V and 6 bases at J; junction bases unmatched: 6. The CDR3 length is 15 residues. CDR3 bases: TGTGCCAGCAGCCAAACTAGCGGGAGCATCAATGAGCAGTTCTTC. It yields the protein CASSQTSGSINEQFF. Using reference TRBV7-3 and TRBJ2-1 for the parts outside the CDR3, the full variable domain is GAGVSQTPSNKVTEKGKYVELRCDPISGHTALYWYRQSLGQGPEFLIYFQGTGAADDSGLPNDRFFAVRPEGSVSTLKIQRTERGDSAVYLCASSQTSGSINEQFFGPGTRLTVL.

The CDR3 spells CASSEWTSGDYNEQFF. For the CDR3, the DNA is TGTGCCAGCAGTGAATGGACTAGCGGTGACTACAATGAGCAGTTCTTC. The chain recombines TRBV25-1 with TRBJ2-1, with 10 bases matching TRBD2. This CDR3 has 16 residues. Germline loops: CDR1 MGHDK, CDR2 SYGVNS. V lost 1 base, J lost 3 bases, and 3 bases stayed unmatched. The full variable domain, in which reference TRBV25-1 and TRBJ2-1 provide the parts outside the CDR3, is EADIYQTPRYLVIGTGKKITLECSQTMGHDKMYWYQQDPGMELHLIHYSYGVNSTEKGDLSSESTVSRIRTEHFPLTLESARPSHTSQYLCASSEWTSGDYNEQFFGPGTRLTVL.

This chain uses TRBV19 with TRBJ2-1, with 7 bases fitting TRBD1. Per the germline V gene, CDR1 is LNHDA and CDR2 is SQIVND (reference sequence). The trim removed 7 bases at V and 3 bases at J, leaving 9 bases unmatched. The CDR3 is 15 residues long. CDR3 coding DNA: TGTGCCAGTACCACGACAGGGAAGCGCTACAATGAGCAGTTCTTC. This gives the protein CASTTTGKRYNEQFF.

The CDR3 here is CASSQDPSGRVGEQYF. CDR3 DNA: TGCGCCAGCAGCCAAGATCCTAGCGGGAGGGTAGGGGAGCAGTACTTC. The J gene is TRBJ2-7, the V gene TRBV4-1, with TRBD2 identical over 12 bases. The CDR3 runs to 16 residues. CDR1 is MGHRA, CDR2 YSYEKL, per germline. Trimming took 0 bases from V and 7 from J; bases not matched to a gene: 7.

This clone was detected once. This chain uses TRBV4-1 with TRBJ2-1, with 10 bases that match TRBD2. This CDR3 contains 17 residues. Per germline, CDR1 MGHRA and CDR2 YSYEKL. V was pared by 2 bases and J by 9 bases, with 13 bases of the junction left unmatched. The CDR3, as DNA: TGCGCCAGCAGCCAAAGGGTAGCGGGAGGCTCACCGGTTGAGCAGTTCTTC. Its translation is CASSQRVAGGSPVEQFF.

The chain recombines TRBV9 with TRBJ2-1, with 8 bases matching TRBD2. The CDR3 extends over 14 amino acids. Trimming at V came to 5 bases and at J to 3 bases, leaving 4 bases not matched to a gene. Germline V CDR1 and CDR2: SGDLS, YYNGEE. CDR3 DNA: TGTGCCAGCAGACGGGAGGGCCTCTACAATGAGCAGTTCTTC. Its protein is CASRREGLYNEQFF.